This T cell receptor beta chain comes out of a study of Graves' ophthalmopathy and Graves' hyperthyroidism. Study-level results: Most thyroid-expanded clonotypes exceeding 0.001 frequency were also found in blood. In predicting ophthalmopathy progression, the model reached over 70% sensitivity and 72% to 85% specificity.

For this clonotype: Its specificity is unknown.

Germline CDR1 reads DFQATT; CDR2 reads SNEGSKA (reference sequence). The CDR3 spans 11 residues. Trimming left V 5 bases short and J 7 bases short, with 9 bases between. Each diagnosis was determined on the basis of clinical symptoms, serum thyroxine, TRAb, thyroid ultrasound and orbital computed tomography. RNA transcripts were the template, and TCR beta CDR3 regions were amplified from them. HTBI primers were employed in first-round RT-PCR, then a second-round multiplex PCR followed. TCRdb independently ran MiXCR on the multiplex PCR reads; one entry per CDR3 protein. The data show approximately 700,000 distinct CDR3 sequences, with about 44% seen just once and less than 55% held by the top ten.

The chain combines TRBV20-1 with TRBJ1-3; perhaps TRBD1 as D (5 bases). The TCR comes from an adult man with Graves' ophthalmopathy. The sequencing sample was made of peripheral blood. The CDR3 coding sequence is TGCAGTGCTGGGACGGGGAACACCATATATTTT. It translates to CSAGTGNTIYF.